This entry lists 30 T cell receptor beta chains sequenced from one sample in a study of T cell responses to AZD1222 COVID-19 vaccine. Measured with immunoSEQ multiplex PCR; TCRdb has only the in-frame clones, and not every one. The table includes 120,000 or so clones, about 90% detected once. This specimen consisted of peripheral blood, obtained on day 0 of AZD1222 vaccination. These receptors came from an adult in good health.

The chain carries TRBV7-3 and TRBJ2-1, with TRBD2 identical over 13 bases. The CDR3 is 18 residues long. Unmatched junction bases numbered 6, after V lost 3 bases and J lost 1 base. Germline assignment: CDR1 SGHTA and CDR2 FQGTGA. The CDR3 here is CASSLGTSGAPSYNEQFF. CDR3 DNA: TGTGCCAGCAGCTTGGGGACTAGCGGGGCCCCGTCCTACAATGAGCAGTTCTTC.

The chain links TRBV10-1 to TRBJ1-1; possible D gene TRBD1, 6 bases. The V and J ends lost 5 bases and 5 bases respectively, with 12 bases between them. The CDR3 loop spans 13 amino acids. Germline V gene sequence: CDR1 WNHNN, CDR2 SYGVQD (reference sequence). The CDR3 nucleotides read TGCGCCAGCAGTAGCCGGGGGCGAACTGAAGCTTTCTTT. It specifies CASSSRGRTEAFF.

The J gene is TRBJ2-3, the V gene TRBV20-1; 7 bases are shared with TRBD2. Germline V gene data show CDR1 as DFQATT and CDR2 as SNEGSKA (reference sequence). J lost 2 bases, V lost 3 bases, and 5 bases had no gene match. The CDR3 sequence is 14 residues long. CDR3 DNA: TGCAGTGCTAGTTTGGCGGGGGTCACAGATACGCAGTATTTT. Protein: CSASLAGVTDTQYF.

The V and J genes are TRBV30 and TRBJ2-7, with D possibly matching TRBD2 (5 bases). Trimming left V 0 bases short and J 6 bases short, with 6 bases between. Germline CDR1 GTSNPN, CDR2 SVGIG (reference sequence). The CDR3 consists of 11 residues. In DNA form, the CDR3 reads TGTGCCTGGAGTGTTGGAGGCGAGCAGTACGTC. Protein: CAWSVGGEQYV.

This CDR3 reads CASTPTPTNTGELFF. In DNA, the CDR3 is TGCGCCAGCACCCCTACCCCCACGAACACCGGGGAGCTGTTTTTT. This chain joins TRBV5-1 and TRBJ2-2, with unresolved D. V dropped 6 bases and J dropped 0 bases, with 12 bases sitting between them. This CDR3 comprises 15 residues. The germline V gene encodes CDR1 SGHRS and CDR2 YFSETQ.

The chain is built from TRBV2 and TRBJ2-5; either TRBD1 or TRBD2 may fit D (6 bases each). V dropped 5 bases and J dropped 2 bases, with 18 bases sitting between them. The V gene's germline CDR1 is SNHLY and CDR2 FYNNEI. CDR3 length: 16 amino acids. The CDR3 nucleotides read TGTGCCAGCAGTCTAGGGGGTAGCGGAGAACAAGAGACCCAGTACTTC. This encodes CASSLGGSGEQETQYF.

This rearrangement joins TRBV10-3 to TRBJ1-2; 8 bases agree with TRBD1. The CDR3 has 14 residues. Germline V CDR1 and CDR2: ENHRY, SYGVKD. V shed 3 bases and J 5 bases; nucleotides not matched to a gene: 5. DNA of the CDR3: TGTGCCATCAGTGAAACAGGGGGTGGTTATGGCTACACCTTC. Translation gives CAISETGGGYGYTF.

The chain employs TRBV9 and TRBJ2-2, with a possible D match to TRBD2 (6 bases). Germline CDR1 and CDR2: SGDLS and YYNGEE. The CDR3 contains 18 residues. Trimming stripped 0 bases from V and 4 bases from J, with 19 bases between. The CDR3 DNA follows: TGTGCCAGCAGCGTAGTCGTGGGCGTGGGGGACTCCACCGGGGAGCTGTTTTTT. Protein: CASSVVVGVGDSTGELFF.

The V call is TRBV3-1 (or the pseudogene TRBV3-2), the J call TRBJ2-7; no definite D call. This CDR3 region has 14 residues. Per germline, CDR1 LGHDT and CDR2 YNNKEL (reference sequence). V was clipped by 0 bases and J by 1 base, with 7 bases between them. The CDR3 sequence: CASSQEAASYEQYF. CDR3 sequence (DNA): TGTGCCAGCAGCCAAGAAGCAGCTTCCTACGAGCAGTACTTC.

The V gene is TRBV24-1, the J gene TRBJ1-1; D remains ambiguous. Germline values: CDR1 KGHDR, CDR2 SFDVKD. This CDR3 contains 14 residues. V dropped 8 bases and J dropped 0 bases, with 12 bases sitting between them. CDR3 sequence reads: CATTLRAMNTEAFF. Written as DNA, the CDR3 is TGTGCCACCACCCTGCGGGCTATGAACACTGAAGCTTTCTTT.

The chain has TRBV13 and TRBJ1-1; TRBD1 matches 7 bases. Per germline, CDR1 PRHDT and CDR2 FYEKMQ (reference sequence). This CDR3 is built from 17 residues. With V trimmed by 2 bases and J by 4 bases, 13 bases remained unmatched. The CDR3 DNA is TGTGCCAGCAGCTTACCCGGGGACAGCCTGACCGGCACTGAAGCTTTCTTT. Translated, it gives CASSLPGDSLTGTEAFF. Drawing the rest from reference TRBV13 and TRBJ1-1, the complete variable domain is AAGVIQSPRHLIKEKRETATLKCYPIPRHDTVYWYQQGPGQDPQFLISFYEKMQSDKGSIPDRFSAQQFSDYHSELNMSSLELGDSALYFCASSLPGDSLTGTEAFFGQGTRLTVV.

J is TRBJ2-5 and V is TRBV7-3, with a weak D call TRBD1 (5 bases). V was shortened by 2 bases and J by 7 bases, with 8 bases between the two germline ends. Germline V CDR1 and CDR2: SGHTA, FQGTGA. The CDR3 loop spans 12 amino acids. CDR3 sequence: CASSLETGTQYF. The CDR3 bases are TGTGCCAGCAGCTTAGAAACAGGGACCCAGTACTTC.

V is TRBV18 and J is TRBJ1-1; possible D gene TRBD1, 6 bases. With 2 bases removed from V and 6 bases from J, the gap between germline ends came to 16 bases. Germline V lookup: CDR1 KGHSH, CDR2 LQKENI. The CDR3 consists of 15 residues. CDR3 in DNA: TGTGCCAGCTCACCATGGGAGGGGGAGGTCGCTGAAGCTTTCTTT. Residues: CASSPWEGEVAEAFF.

V and J are TRBV4-1 and TRBJ1-1; a weak D match, TRBD1 (5 bases). Germline values: CDR1 MGHRA, CDR2 YSYEKL. The CDR3 has 12 amino acids. The V end was cut by 1 base, the J end by 11 bases, with 11 bases between. The DNA of the CDR3 is TGCGCCAGCAGCCAAGCAGGAGGGGAGGCTTTCTTT. Its protein product is CASSQAGGEAFF.

The chain joins TRBV18 to TRBJ2-1, with 13 bases aligning to TRBD2. This CDR3 is built from 15 residues. Germline trimming cut 3 bases from V and 9 bases from J; bases unmatched to any gene: 5. CDR1 KGHSH and CDR2 LQKENI come from the germline V gene. The CDR3 loop is CASSPTSGRASEQFF. CDR3 in DNA: TGTGCCAGCTCACCTACTAGCGGGAGGGCCTCTGAGCAGTTCTTC.

The V and J genes are TRBV12-3 or TRBV12-4 and TRBJ1-1; D uncertain. CDR3 size: 13 residues. V lost 7 bases and J 5 bases, leaving 14 bases between the germline ends. CDR3 sequence (DNA): TGTGCCAGCACCTTGGGCATGGAGACTGAAGCTTTCTTT. This gives the protein CASTLGMETEAFF.

The chain joins TRBV5-1 to TRBJ1-2; D gene unclear. The CDR3 has 14 residues. Germline V gene sequence: CDR1 SGHRS, CDR2 YFSETQ. The germline V and J ends were trimmed by 0 bases and 4 bases, with 10 bases remaining between them. CDR3 bases: TGCGCCAGCAGCTTGGTCGAGGGCGGCTATGGCTACACCTTC. It specifies CASSLVEGGYGYTF. Using reference TRBV5-1 and TRBJ1-2 for the parts outside the CDR3, the full variable domain is KAGVTQTPRYLIKTRGQQVTLSCSPISGHRSVSWYQQTPGQGLQFLFEYFSETQRNKGNFPGRFSGRQFSNSRSEMNVSTLELGDSALYLCASSLVEGGYGYTFGSGTRLTVV.

The rearrangement uses TRBV2 and TRBJ1-1; no reliable D call. This CDR3 contains 13 residues. Trimming took 10 bases from V and 0 from J, leaving 12 bases between them. From germline, CDR1 is SNHLY and CDR2 FYNNEI. CDR3 nucleotide sequence: TGTGCCACCATGCGGGAGATGAACACTGAAGCTTTCTTT. This encodes CATMREMNTEAFF.

The chain employs TRBV4-2 and TRBJ1-1; 7 bases agree with TRBD1. Trimming cost V 1 base and J 3 bases; bases outside gene matches: 8. Germline CDR1 LGHNA, CDR2 YNFKEQ. The CDR3 covers 16 residues. CDR3 amino acids: CASSQVPQGQDTEAFF. CDR3 sequence (DNA): TGTGCCAGCAGCCAAGTCCCACAGGGGCAGGACACTGAAGCTTTCTTT.

The rearrangement uses TRBV12-5 and TRBJ2-1; no definite D call. Per germline, CDR1 LGHNT and CDR2 FRNRAP. The CDR3 totals 13 residues. V lost 8 bases, J lost 1 base, and 9 bases lay in between. The CDR3 sequence: CASRFNSYNEQFF. DNA of the CDR3: TGTGCTAGTAGATTTAATTCCTACAATGAGCAGTTCTTC.

This clone has only one observation. The rearrangement uses TRBV18 and TRBJ2-5; TRBD2 matches 13 bases. J gave up 4 bases and V 4 bases, and 9 bases lay outside the gene matches. Germline CDR1 is KGHSH and CDR2 is LQKENI. The CDR3 spans 17 residues. As DNA, the CDR3 is TGTGCCAGCTCACGGACCACTAGCGGGGGGGTTCCAGAGACCCAGTACTTC. Amino acid sequence: CASSRTTSGGVPETQYF. Drawing the rest from reference TRBV18 and TRBJ2-5, the complete variable domain is NAGVMQNPRHLVRRRGQEARLRCSPMKGHSHVYWYRQLPEEGLKFMVYLQKENIIDESGMPKERFSAEFPKEGPSILRIQQVVRGDSAAYFCASSRTTSGGVPETQYFGPGTRLLVL.

The rearrangement links TRBV5-1 to TRBJ1-4, with D uncertain. The CDR3 totals 14 residues. Trimming took 6 bases from V and 0 from J, leaving 9 bases between them. CDR1 is SGHRS, CDR2 YFSETQ, per germline. The CDR3 spells CASTPVPTNEKLFF. The CDR3 region has the DNA TGCGCCAGCACCCCTGTCCCAACTAATGAAAAACTGTTTTTT.

The chain carries TRBV5-1 and TRBJ1-4; D might be TRBD1 (6 bases). The V end lost 0 bases, the J end lost 7 bases, and 28 bases lay between the germline ends. From germline, CDR1 is SGHRS and CDR2 YFSETQ. The CDR3 runs 20 residues. In nucleotides, the CDR3 is TGCGCCAGCAGCTTGGTCGCACAGGGCCTTCTATCCCTGCGCGGTGAAAAACTGTTTTTT. Translated, it gives CASSLVAQGLLSLRGEKLFF.

The genes are TRBV4-1 and TRBJ1-2; D is undetermined. Trimming took 0 bases from V and 0 from J, leaving 20 bases between them. The germline V gene has CDR1 MGHRA and CDR2 YSYEKL. CDR3 size: 19 residues. Here the CDR3 reads CASSQDYLDLLPTNYGYTF. In DNA, the CDR3 is TGCGCCAGCAGCCAAGATTATCTGGACCTCCTCCCAACTAACTATGGCTACACCTTC.

J is TRBJ1-5 and V is TRBV6-5; no clear D gene. The CDR3 contains 15 residues. The V end was cut by 0 bases, the J end by 2 bases, with 8 bases between. Per the germline V gene, CDR1 is MNHEY and CDR2 is SVGAGI. CDR3 sequence: CASSYSLTGNQPQHF. Here the CDR3 DNA reads TGTGCCAGCAGTTACTCCCTCACTGGCAATCAGCCCCAGCATTTT.

This chain links TRBV18 with TRBJ1-2, with 7 bases aligning to TRBD1. CDR1 and CDR2 from the germline V gene are KGHSH and LQKENI. V lost 5 bases and J lost 3; bases outside the gene matches: 9. The CDR3 loop spans 15 amino acids. The CDR3: CASSSNRGDYYGYTF. The CDR3 bases are TGTGCCAGCTCATCCAACAGGGGAGATTACTATGGCTACACCTTC.

The chain employs TRBV21-1 and TRBJ2-7. TRBV21-1 constitutes a pseudogene. The CDR3 extends over 14 amino acids. CDR3 bases: TGTGCCAGCAGCAAAGTTGAAAGGTTAAGGGAGCAGTACGTC. Amino acid sequence: CASSKVERLREQYV.

The chain combines TRBV28 with TRBJ2-5; tentatively, D is TRBD2 (5 bases). Germline V gives CDR1 MDHEN, CDR2 SYDVKM. This CDR3 region has 18 residues. Trimming removed 8 bases from V and 2 bases from J, with 27 bases in between. CDR3 protein: CASPPPGSKPLKQETQYF. In DNA, the CDR3 is TGTGCCAGCCCACCCCCGGGGAGTAAACCCCTAAAACAAGAGACCCAGTACTTC.

This chain uses TRBV7-2 with TRBJ1-3; D is undetermined. The CDR3 consists of 16 residues. V was trimmed by 5 bases and J by 0 bases, leaving 14 bases between them. CDR1 and CDR2 (germline): SGHTA, FQGNSA. CDR3 protein: CASSATDFSSGNTIYF. DNA for the CDR3: TGTGCCAGCAGCGCGACTGACTTCTCCTCTGGAAACACCATATATTTT.

This chain connects TRBV13 to TRBJ1-2; the match to TRBD1 covers 8 bases. Germline V gene sequence: CDR1 PRHDT, CDR2 FYEKMQ (reference sequence). The V segment lost 5 bases and the J segment 5 bases; nucleotides outside the gene matches: 10. CDR3 length: 15 amino acids. In DNA form, the CDR3 reads TGTGCCAGCAGCCAACGGACAGGGACTCATTATGGCTACACCTTC. It specifies CASSQRTGTHYGYTF.